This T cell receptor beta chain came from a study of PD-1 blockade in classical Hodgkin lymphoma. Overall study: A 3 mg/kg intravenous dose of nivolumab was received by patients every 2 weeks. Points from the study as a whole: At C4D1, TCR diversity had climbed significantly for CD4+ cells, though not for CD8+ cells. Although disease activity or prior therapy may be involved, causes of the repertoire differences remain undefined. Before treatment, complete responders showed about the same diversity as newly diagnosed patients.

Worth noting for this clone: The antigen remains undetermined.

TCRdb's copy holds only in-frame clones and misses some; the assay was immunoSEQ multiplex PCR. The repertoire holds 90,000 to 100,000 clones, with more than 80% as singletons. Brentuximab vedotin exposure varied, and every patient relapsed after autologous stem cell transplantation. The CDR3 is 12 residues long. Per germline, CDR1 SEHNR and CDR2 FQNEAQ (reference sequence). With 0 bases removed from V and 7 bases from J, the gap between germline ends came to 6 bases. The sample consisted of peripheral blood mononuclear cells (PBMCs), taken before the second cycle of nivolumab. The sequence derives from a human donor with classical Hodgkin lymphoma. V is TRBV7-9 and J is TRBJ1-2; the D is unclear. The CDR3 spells CASSLAGSGYTF. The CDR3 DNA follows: TGTGCCAGCAGCTTAGCTGGTAGTGGCTACACCTTC.